A selection of T cell receptor beta chains follows, all from one sample in a study of blood T cells in healthy people across ages. One entry per CDR3 protein results from TCRdb running MiXCR on the 5' RACE reads. The repertoire holds about 640,000 distinct CDR3 sequences, with approximately 40% as singletons. The sample consisted of blood. These receptors all come from a man older than 75 in good health. Each CDR3 is given with its conserved first and last residue. D genes are given only for firm matches. Rows give clone size only sometimes, using once, few, many, or a class for an expanded clone.

size: NA
D: TRBD2
J: TRBJ2-1
V: TRBV6-2/TRBV6-3
CDR3: CASSERTSGRNEQFF
DNA: TGTGCCAGCAGCGAACGGACTAGCGGGCGGAATGAGCAGTTCTTC

size: once
D: NA
J: TRBJ2-3
V: TRBV24-1
CDR3: CATSDFKDTQYF
DNA: TGTGCCACCAGTGACTTTAAAGATACGCAGTATTTT

size: NA
D: NA
J: TRBJ2-7
V: TRBV12-3/TRBV12-4
CDR3: CASSQGGPSYEQYF
DNA: TGTGCCAGCAGCCAGGGCGGCCCATCCTACGAGCAGTACTTC

size: few
D: TRBD1
J: TRBJ2-5
V: TRBV20-1
CDR3: CSAKVPELGTGNYQETQYF
DNA: TGCAGTGCTAAGGTTCCGGAGTTGGGGACAGGGAACTACCAAGAGACCCAGTACTTC

size: NA
D: TRBD2
J: TRBJ2-3
V: TRBV6-2/TRBV6-3
CDR3: CASSWTSGRTDTQYF
DNA: TGTGCCAGCAGCTGGACTAGCGGGAGAACAGATACGCAGTATTTT

size: many
D: NA
J: TRBJ2-7
V: TRBV7-8
CDR3: CASSGGQYYEQYF
DNA: TGTGCCAGCAGCGGCGGACAGTACTACGAGCAGTACTTC

size: NA
D: TRBD2
J: TRBJ2-2
V: TRBV6-2/TRBV6-3
CDR3: CASSPSSGRPRTGELFF
DNA: TGTGCCAGCAGTCCCTCTAGCGGGAGGCCGAGGACCGGGGAGCTGTTTTTT

size: few
D: TRBD2
J: TRBJ2-3
V: TRBV3-1
CDR3: CASSQKTSGAQYF
DNA: TGTGCCAGCAGCCAAAAAACTAGCGGGGCGCAGTATTTT

size: NA
D: NA
J: TRBJ2-6
V: TRBV12-3/TRBV12-4
CDR3: CASSGQATSGANVLTF
DNA: TGTGCCAGCAGCGGTCAGGCCACCTCTGGGGCCAACGTCCTGACTTTC

size: many
D: NA
J: TRBJ2-3
V: TRBV29-1
CDR3: CSVEKETPFPQYF
DNA: TGCAGCGTTGAAAAGGAGACCCCCTTTCCGCAGTATTTT

size: NA
D: NA
J: TRBJ2-7
V: TRBV9
CDR3: CASSGEFWDEQYF
DNA: TGTGCCAGCAGCGGAGAGTTTTGGGACGAGCAGTACTTC

size: NA
D: NA
J: TRBJ2-5
V: TRBV6-2/TRBV6-3
CDR3: CASSYGRGDGEETQYF
DNA: TGTGCCAGCAGTTACGGTCGAGGGGATGGGGAAGAGACCCAGTACTTC

size: many
D: TRBD1
J: TRBJ2-3
V: TRBV6-6
CDR3: CASNTQGAGTDTQYF
DNA: TGTGCCAGCAATACACAGGGGGCTGGTACAGATACGCAGTATTTT

size: NA
D: NA
J: TRBJ2-5
V: TRBV27
CDR3: CASSLVPVSEQYF
DNA: TGTGCCAGCAGTTTAGTTCCGGTTTCTGAGCAGTACTTC

size: few
D: TRBD2
J: TRBJ2-3
V: TRBV10-3
CDR3: CAISTTSGGATDTQYF
DNA: TGTGCCATCAGCACGACTAGCGGGGGGGCAACAGATACGCAGTATTTT

size: few
D: TRBD1
J: TRBJ2-2
V: TRBV14
CDR3: CASRTGYHTGELFF
DNA: TGTGCCAGCAGGACAGGGTATCACACCGGGGAGCTGTTTTTT

size: NA
D: TRBD1
J: TRBJ2-1
V: TRBV11-1
CDR3: CASSRDSQYNEQFF
DNA: TGTGCCAGCAGCCGGGACAGCCAGTACAATGAGCAGTTCTTC

size: once
D: TRBD1
J: TRBJ1-1
V: TRBV11-2
CDR3: CASQSGTVNTEVFF
DNA: TGTGCCAGCCAATCCGGGACAGTGAACACTGAAGTTTTCTTT

size: NA
D: NA
J: TRBJ1-3
V: TRBV7-6
CDR3: CASSTVRQSGNTIYF
DNA: TGTGCCAGCTCGACCGTTAGACAGTCTGGAAACACCATATATTTT

size: many
D: TRBD2
J: TRBJ2-2
V: TRBV11-2
CDR3: CASSGTSGGRTGELFF
DNA: TGTGCCAGCTCCGGGACTAGCGGGGGGCGCACCGGGGAGCTGTTTTTT

size: few
D: NA
J: TRBJ1-2
V: TRBV3-1
CDR3: CASSQADYGYTF
DNA: TGCGCCAGCAGCCAAGCTGACTATGGCTACACCTTC

size: NA
D: TRBD2
J: TRBJ2-3
V: TRBV5-1
CDR3: CASSLEVRGGTGTQYF
DNA: TGCGCCAGCAGCTTGGAGGTCCGGGGGGGAACAGGTACGCAGTATTTT

size: few
D: TRBD1
J: TRBJ1-6
V: TRBV5-1
CDR3: CASSLRTGAHSPLHF
DNA: TGCGCCAGCAGCCTTCGGACAGGGGCCCATTCACCCCTCCACTTT

size: few
D: TRBD1
J: TRBJ2-5
V: TRBV10-3
CDR3: CAISEGQGSQETQYF
DNA: TGTGCCATCAGTGAGGGACAGGGCAGTCAAGAGACCCAGTACTTC

size: NA
D: NA
J: TRBJ2-4
V: TRBV12-3/TRBV12-4
CDR3: CASISLENIQYF
DNA: TGTGCCAGCATCTCACTAGAAAACATTCAGTACTTC

size: NA
D: TRBD1
J: TRBJ2-3
V: TRBV7-2
CDR3: CASSFPLQGAGTDTQYF
DNA: TGTGCCAGCAGCTTCCCTCTACAGGGGGCAGGGACAGATACGCAGTATTTT

size: NA
D: TRBD1
J: TRBJ1-4
V: TRBV7-6
CDR3: CASSPDTGGSGKLFF
DNA: TGTGCCAGCAGTCCCGATACAGGGGGATCGGGAAAACTGTTTTTT

size: many
D: NA
J: TRBJ2-2
V: TRBV5-1
CDR3: CASRPNTGELFF
DNA: TGCGCCAGCAGACCGAACACCGGGGAGCTGTTTTTT

size: NA
D: NA
J: TRBJ1-2
V: TRBV3-1
CDR3: CASSQVGQPNYGYTF
DNA: TGTGCCAGCAGCCAAGTAGGCCAGCCGAACTATGGCTACACCTTC

size: NA
D: NA
J: TRBJ1-2
V: TRBV4-3
CDR3: CASRQAVGRSNYGYTF
DNA: TGCGCCAGCAGACAAGCTGTTGGCAGGAGTAACTATGGCTACACCTTC

size: once
D: NA
J: TRBJ1-4
V: TRBV13
CDR3: CASSRGEEKLFF
DNA: TGTGCCAGCAGTCGAGGGGAGGAAAAACTGTTTTTT

size: few
D: TRBD2
J: TRBJ2-7
V: TRBV27
CDR3: CASSFLAGGLYEQYF
DNA: TGTGCCAGCAGTTTTCTAGCGGGAGGACTCTACGAGCAGTACTTC

size: few
D: TRBD1
J: TRBJ2-3
V: TRBV5-1
CDR3: CASSPQGKSTDTQYF
DNA: TGCGCCAGCAGCCCACAGGGGAAAAGCACAGATACGCAGTATTTT

size: few
D: TRBD1
J: TRBJ2-7
V: TRBV28
CDR3: CASRAGGSYNEQYF
DNA: TGTGCCAGTAGGGCAGGGGGCAGTTACAATGAGCAGTACTTC

size: NA
D: TRBD2
J: TRBJ2-2
V: TRBV2
CDR3: CASTQTGGLYSGELFF
DNA: TGTGCCAGCACGCAAACGGGAGGGCTGTACTCCGGGGAGCTGTTTTTT

size: NA
D: NA
J: TRBJ2-1
V: TRBV4-2
CDR3: CASSQEFLSSYNEQFF
DNA: TGTGCCAGCAGCCAAGAATTTCTCTCTAGCTACAATGAGCAGTTCTTC

size: many
D: NA
J: TRBJ2-5
V: TRBV6-2/TRBV6-3
CDR3: CASSKRETQYF
DNA: TGTGCCAGCAGCAAGCGAGAGACCCAGTACTTC

size: few
D: TRBD2
J: TRBJ2-7
V: TRBV3-1
CDR3: CASSQVTVAGSQYF
DNA: TGTGCCAGCAGCCAAGTAACGGTAGCGGGGTCGCAGTACTTC